A single sample gave rise to the 29 T cell receptor beta chains below, sequenced in a study of blood T cell repertoires in COVID-19. The method was immunoSEQ multiplex PCR; TCRdb's version includes in-frame clones alone and lacks a portion of them. The sample lists over 250,000 clones; roughly 85% were seen once. The sequenced sample was PBMCs or T cells enriched from blood (not recorded which). These receptor sequences come from a man aged 40-55 years who had been exposed to COVID-19.

The chain has TRBV14 and TRBJ2-5, with D tentatively TRBD2 (6 bases). Germline V CDR1 and CDR2: SGHDN, FVKESK. The CDR3 is 16 residues long. V lost 4 bases and J lost 4, with 19 bases in between. The CDR3 loop is CASSPLSGPKGETQYF. CDR3 nucleotide sequence: TGTGCCAGCAGCCCCCTTAGCGGCCCGAAGGGAGAGACCCAGTACTTC.

CDR3 coding DNA: TGTGCCACGAGCTTCACTAGCGGGAGGGGGGATACGCAGTATTTT. Encoded protein: CATSFTSGRGDTQYF. The V gene is TRBV19, the J gene TRBJ2-3; 13 bases align to TRBD2. Germline V CDR1 and CDR2: LNHDA, SQIVND (reference sequence). The CDR3 has 15 amino acids. V lost 10 bases to trimming and J lost 6 bases; unmatched junction nucleotides: 10.

This chain uses TRBV5-4 with TRBJ2-3; 7 positions match TRBD1. There are 15 residues in the CDR3. V shed 4 bases and J 5 bases; nucleotides not matched to a gene: 10. Per germline, CDR1 SGHNT and CDR2 YYREEE (reference sequence). The CDR3: CASSPQGQTGDTQYF. The CDR3 nucleotides read TGTGCCAGCAGCCCGCAGGGACAGACGGGAGATACGCAGTATTTT.

The chain is built from TRBV7-9 and TRBJ1-2, with TRBD1 identical over 7 bases. The CDR3 is 12 amino acids. V shed 7 bases, J shed 6 bases, and the junction held 5 bases outside the gene matches. CDR1 and CDR2 (germline): SEHNR, FQNEAQ (reference sequence). CDR3 protein: CASIGTDNGYTF. CDR3 DNA sequence: TGTGCCAGCATTGGGACAGACAATGGCTACACCTTC.

The DNA of the CDR3 is TGTGCCAGCAGCGTAGCTGGAGATAGCAATCAGCCCCAGCATTTT. This encodes CASSVAGDSNQPQHF. V is TRBV9 and J is TRBJ1-5; D is uncertain. The CDR3 is made up of 15 amino acids. V was cut by 0 bases and J by 0 bases, with 7 bases left in between. CDR1 and CDR2 from the germline V gene are SGDLS and YYNGEE.

The chain employs TRBV19 and TRBJ1-4, with D perhaps matching TRBD1 (6 bases). Germline V gives CDR1 LNHDA, CDR2 SQIVND (reference sequence). The V end lost 4 bases, the J end lost 7 bases, and 16 bases lay between the germline ends. The CDR3 runs to 15 residues. The CDR3 bases are TGTGCCAGTAGTACCGGGCAGGGGATTCGTGAAAAACTGTTTTTT. Its protein product is CASSTGQGIREKLFF.

This chain connects TRBV2 to TRBJ2-5; 11 bases align to TRBD1. Germline CDR1 reads SNHLY; CDR2 reads FYNNEI. Germline trimming cut 2 bases from V and 9 bases from J; bases unmatched to any gene: 14. CDR3 size: 17 residues. CDR3 residues: CASSEIRTGGAERAQYF. For the CDR3, the DNA is TGTGCCAGCAGTGAAATACGGACAGGGGGCGCCGAGAGGGCCCAGTACTTC.

This chain uses TRBV5-6 with TRBJ2-7; 9 bases line up with TRBD1. The CDR3 is 13 amino acids. Trimming cost V 5 bases and J 5 bases; bases outside gene matches: 5. CDR1 and CDR2 (germline): SGHDT, YYEEEE. CDR3 nucleotide sequence: TGTGCCAGCAGGGGGACAGGGTCCCACGAGCAGTACTTC. This codes for CASRGTGSHEQYF.

In this sample, this clone turned up many times. V and J are TRBV5-1 and TRBJ1-4; D not certain. The length of the CDR3 is 15 residues. The germline gives CDR1 SGHRS, CDR2 YFSETQ. With 2 bases removed from V and 5 bases from J, the gap between germline ends came to 13 bases. The CDR3 DNA follows: TGCGCCAGCAGCTTACGGGGAACTTCGAATGAAAAACTGTTTTTT. Translating it yields CASSLRGTSNEKLFF.

The J gene is TRBJ1-2, the V gene TRBV19, with unresolved D. V was trimmed by 8 bases and J by 3 bases, leaving 16 bases between them. The V gene's germline CDR1 is LNHDA and CDR2 SQIVND (reference sequence). This CDR3 contains 14 residues. The CDR3 coding sequence is TGTGCCAGTCGGTCGGGGTCCCGCGACTATGGCTACACCTTC. It yields the protein CASRSGSRDYGYTF.

J is TRBJ1-2 and V is TRBV2; D is ambiguous. This CDR3 has 11 amino acids. V was trimmed by 5 bases and J by 8 bases, leaving 9 bases between them. The germline V gene encodes CDR1 SNHLY and CDR2 FYNNEI. CDR3 sequence reads: CASSYSLGYTF. CDR3 nucleotide sequence: TGTGCCAGCAGTTATTCCTTGGGCTACACCTTC.

The chain employs TRBV5-1 and TRBJ2-5; D is perhaps TRBD2 (5 bases). The CDR3 runs to 15 residues. Germline-derived CDR1 and CDR2 are SGHRS and YFSETQ. Trimming pared 4 bases from V and 2 bases from J, leaving 15 bases between. CDR3 protein: CASSPVKGGQETQYF. DNA for the CDR3: TGCGCCAGCAGCCCCGTGAAGGGCGGGCAAGAGACCCAGTACTTC.

In its sample, this clone was seen once. This chain links TRBV7-8 with TRBJ2-1, with TRBD2 as a possible D gene (6 bases). V was trimmed by 2 bases and J by 4 bases, leaving 18 bases between them. CDR3 length equals 17 residues. Germline values: CDR1 SGHVS, CDR2 FQNEAQ. The CDR3 region has the DNA TGTGCCAGCAGCTTATTAGGCTACCTAGCGATTTACAATGAGCAGTTCTTC. Translating gives CASSLLGYLAIYNEQFF.

V is TRBV3-1 (or the pseudogene TRBV3-2) and J is TRBJ2-7; D not certain. Germline V gives CDR1 LGHDT, CDR2 YNNKEL (reference sequence). This CDR3 contains 14 residues. With 5 bases removed from V and 0 bases from J, the gap between germline ends came to 11 bases. In DNA, the CDR3 is TGTGCCAGCAGCGAAATAGCAAACTCCTACGAGCAGTACTTC. This codes for CASSEIANSYEQYF.

The chain uses TRBV30 and TRBJ1-1; D is uncertain. Trimming shortened V by 2 bases and J by 3 bases, and 10 bases separated the two germline ends. The germline gives CDR1 GTSNPN, CDR2 SVGIG (reference sequence). The CDR3 extends over 13 amino acids. The CDR3 spells CAWSTGMYTEAFF. The DNA for the CDR3 is TGTGCCTGGAGTACCGGGATGTACACTGAAGCTTTCTTT.

DNA of the CDR3: TGTGCCAGCAGTTCCCGGACAGGGGGTTTGGGGGAGCTGTTTTTT. It encodes CASSSRTGGLGELFF. V gene TRBV28 combines with J gene TRBJ2-2; 10 bases are shared with TRBD1. V dropped 4 bases and J dropped 8; count of bases not matched to a gene: 7. Germline CDR1 MDHEN, CDR2 SYDVKM. The CDR3 sequence is 15 residues long.

This sequence joins TRBV25-1 and TRBJ1-2; D gene unclear. The V end lost 2 bases, the J end lost 4 bases, and 11 bases lay between the germline ends. Germline assignment: CDR1 MGHDK and CDR2 SYGVNS. CDR3 length: 14 residues. The CDR3 is CASSEQRGGYGYTF. CDR3 sequence (DNA): TGTGCCAGCAGTGAACAGCGGGGAGGCTATGGCTACACCTTC.

The genes are TRBV3-1 (or the pseudogene TRBV3-2) and TRBJ2-1; D is unresolved. This CDR3 has 12 residues. The germline CDR1 and CDR2 sequences are LGHDT and YNNKEL (reference sequence). Trimming removed 4 bases at V and 12 bases at J, with 13 bases between. This CDR3 is CASSLDFEMQFF. CDR3 DNA sequence: TGTGCCAGCAGCCTTGATTTCGAGATGCAGTTCTTC.

The chain links TRBV5-1 to TRBJ2-1; 8 bases align to TRBD2. Germline values: CDR1 SGHRS, CDR2 YFSETQ. The CDR3 spans 17 residues. The V segment lost 0 bases and the J segment 4 bases; nucleotides outside the gene matches: 9. The CDR3 DNA follows: TGCGCCAGCAGCTTGGGCCAGGAATCTAGCGGGTACAATGAGCAGTTCTTC. It codes for CASSLGQESSGYNEQFF.

The V and J genes are TRBV7-9 and TRBJ1-2, with 8 bases aligning to TRBD1. V was pared by 5 bases and J by 6 bases, with 11 bases of the junction left unmatched. CDR3 size: 15 residues. Per the germline V gene, CDR1 is SEHNR and CDR2 is FQNEAQ (reference sequence). This CDR3 is CASSHQGATSDGYTF. DNA for the CDR3: TGTGCCAGCAGCCATCAGGGGGCTACGTCGGATGGCTACACCTTC.

This clone was observed a few times. The chain combines TRBV11-2 with TRBJ2-7; D may be TRBD1 (5 bases). Deletions cut 0 bases from V and 5 bases from J, with 14 bases between. Germline CDR1 reads SGHAT; CDR2 reads FQNNGV. The CDR3 is 15 residues long. The CDR3 DNA is TGTGCCAGCAGCTTAGAAGGGGATGGGTTCGACGAGCAGTACTTC. Translation: CASSLEGDGFDEQYF.

The chain combines TRBV6-5 with TRBJ2-3; a weak D match, TRBD1 (5 bases). Trimming took 6 bases from V and 7 from J, leaving 8 bases between them. Germline V gene lookup returns CDR1 MNHEY and CDR2 SVGAGI. This CDR3 is built from 11 residues. CDR3 in amino acids: CASSQGHTQYF. In DNA, the CDR3 is TGTGCCAGCAGCCAGGGCCATACGCAGTATTTT.

This clone has just a few counts. Other DNA sequences in the sample encode the same CDR3. The V call is TRBV12-3 or TRBV12-4, the J call TRBJ1-2; 7 bases agree with TRBD1. V lost 5 bases, J lost 4 bases, and 1 base stayed unmatched. The CDR3 is made up of 12 amino acids. The CDR3 is CASSPGGYGYTF. CDR3 bases: TGTGCCAGCAGTCCAGGGGGCTATGGCTACACCTTC.

This sequence joins TRBV3-1 (or the pseudogene TRBV3-2) and TRBJ2-1, with D possibly being TRBD2 (5 bases). The CDR3 runs to 15 residues. CDR1 and CDR2 (germline): LGHDT, YNNKEL (reference sequence). Trimming removed 4 bases at V and 7 bases at J, with 17 bases between. This CDR3 reads CASSPRTVLGNEQFF. The CDR3 nucleotides are TGTGCCAGCAGCCCCAGGACTGTGCTGGGGAATGAGCAGTTCTTC.

The chain is built from TRBV19 and TRBJ2-6; D gene unclear. Germline V gene data show CDR1 as LNHDA and CDR2 as SQIVND (reference sequence). V was shortened by 5 bases and J by 1 base, with 9 bases between the two germline ends. The CDR3 has 15 amino acids. Written as DNA, the CDR3 is TGTGCCAGTAGTTCTCCCCTTTCTGGGGCCAACGTCCTGACTTTC. It yields the protein CASSSPLSGANVLTF.

The genes are TRBV7-8 and TRBJ2-1; 8 bases match TRBD2. This CDR3 is 17 amino acids long. J was trimmed by 6 bases and V by 5 bases; bases with no gene match: 15. Per germline, CDR1 SGHVS and CDR2 FQNEAQ. The CDR3 sequence is CASSPGVGTRYGNEQFF. The CDR3 coding sequence is TGTGCCAGCAGCCCGGGGGTCGGGACTAGATATGGCAATGAGCAGTTCTTC.

The V and J genes are TRBV2 and TRBJ1-6; D remains unclear. V was pared by 6 bases and J by 9 bases, with 9 bases between. The CDR3 sequence is 12 residues long. Per the germline V gene, CDR1 is SNHLY and CDR2 is FYNNEI. Here the CDR3 DNA reads TGTGCCAGCAGCGACATAGGTTCACCCCTCCACTTT. This encodes CASSDIGSPLHF.

CDR3: CASSLDLRRGGIYGYTF. CDR3 bases: TGTGCCAGCAGCTTAGACCTCAGGCGGGGGGGGATCTATGGCTACACCTTC. This chain connects TRBV7-2 to TRBJ1-2; D might be TRBD1 (5 bases). The V end was cut by 1 base, the J end by 4 bases, with 19 bases between. The CDR3 is 17 amino acids. Germline V gene data show CDR1 as SGHTA and CDR2 as FQGNSA.

The genes are TRBV11-2 and TRBJ2-7; possibly TRBD2 for D (6 bases). The germline V gene encodes CDR1 SGHAT and CDR2 FQNNGV. V lost 4 bases and J lost 2, with 15 bases in between. The CDR3 has 15 residues. The CDR3 nucleotides read TGTGCCAGCAGCTCAGACGGGAGAAGGGCCTACGAGCAGTACTTC. Protein: CASSSDGRRAYEQYF.